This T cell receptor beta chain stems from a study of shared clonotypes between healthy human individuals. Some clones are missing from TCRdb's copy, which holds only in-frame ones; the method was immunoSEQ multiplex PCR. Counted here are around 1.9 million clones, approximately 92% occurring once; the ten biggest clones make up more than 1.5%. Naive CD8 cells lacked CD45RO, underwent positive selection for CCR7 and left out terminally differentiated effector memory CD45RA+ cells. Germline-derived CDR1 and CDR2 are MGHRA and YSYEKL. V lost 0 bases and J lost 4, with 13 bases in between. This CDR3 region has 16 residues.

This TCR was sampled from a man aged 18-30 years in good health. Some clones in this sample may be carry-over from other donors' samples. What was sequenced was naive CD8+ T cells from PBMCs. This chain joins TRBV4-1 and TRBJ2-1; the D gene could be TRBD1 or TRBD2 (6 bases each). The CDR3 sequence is CASSQEEGGLYNEQFF. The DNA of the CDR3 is TGCGCCAGCAGCCAAGAGGAGGGGGGCCTATACAATGAGCAGTTCTTC.